The 23 T cell receptor beta chains presented below share a single source sample, sequenced in a study of cytomegalovirus exposure and HLA in healthy donors. The primer mix had 60 Vbeta and 13 Jbeta primers. Data came from immunoSEQ multiplex PCR; TCRdb stores just in-frame clones and leaves some out. In the table there are some 98,000 clones, about 70% of which are singletons. Sequencing was done on a sample of PBMCs. These receptors came from a human donor in good health.

This clone was observed a few times. CDR3 sequence (DNA): TGCGCCAGCAGCCGTTTGACAGGGGATACTGAAGCTTTCTTT. Protein sequence: CASSRLTGDTEAFF. The chain couples TRBV5-1 to TRBJ1-1; 8 bases map to TRBD1. J lost 5 bases, V lost 4 bases, and 7 bases had no gene match. The CDR3 consists of 14 residues. Germline-derived CDR1 and CDR2 are SGHRS and YFSETQ.

This clone showed up just a few times. The genes are TRBV6-6 and TRBJ1-2; no firm D call. The V end lost 3 bases, the J end lost 6 bases, and 17 bases lay between the germline ends. Germline V gene sequence: CDR1 MNHNY, CDR2 SVGAGI (reference sequence). The CDR3 extends over 15 amino acids. CDR3 DNA sequence: TGTGCCAGCAGTTATGAAGGTGAGCGGTCCCATGGCTACACCTTC. Translating gives CASSYEGERSHGYTF.

V gene TRBV5-5 combines with J gene TRBJ2-3, with 13 nucleotides matching TRBD2. V shed 3 bases and J 6 bases; nucleotides not matched to a gene: 7. The CDR3 runs 16 residues. Germline V gene data show CDR1 as SGHKS and CDR2 as YYEKEE (reference sequence). Here the CDR3 reads CASSWPTSGRLDTQYF. CDR3 DNA sequence: TGTGCCAGCAGCTGGCCGACTAGCGGGAGGCTCGATACGCAGTATTTT.

The chain joins TRBV7-6 to TRBJ2-2, with 16 bases matching TRBD2. This CDR3 spans 17 amino acids. CDR1 is SGHVS and CDR2 is FNYEAQ in the germline V gene. Unmatched junction bases numbered 6, after V lost 5 bases and J lost 6 bases. The DNA of the CDR3 is TGTGCCAGCAGCACGGGACTAGCGGGAGGGCCAGCCGGGGAGCTGTTTTTT. It encodes CASSTGLAGGPAGELFF. Looking up the rest from reference TRBV7-6 and TRBJ2-2 gives the full variable domain: GAGVSQSPRYKVTKRGQDVALRCDPISGHVSLYWYRQALGQGPEFLTYFNYEAQQDKSGLPNDRFSAERPEGSISTLTIQRTEQRDSAMYRCASSTGLAGGPAGELFFGEGSRLTVL.

V and J are TRBV6-1 and TRBJ2-5, with D hard to call. V lost 1 base to trimming and J lost 3 bases, with 6 bases between them. Germline lookup yields CDR1 MNHNS and CDR2 SASEGT. This CDR3 has 13 amino acids. The CDR3 region is CASSEVIKETQYF. Written as DNA, the CDR3 is TGTGCCAGCAGTGAAGTAATAAAAGAGACCCAGTACTTC.

The rearrangement joins TRBV29-1 to TRBJ2-7; D is ambiguous. Germline loops: CDR1 SQVTM, CDR2 ANQGSEA. V lost 0 bases and J lost 7, with 7 bases in between. CDR3 length: 11 residues. CDR3 nucleotide sequence: TGCAGCGTTGAAGATACTGCGGAGCAGTACTTC. This gives the protein CSVEDTAEQYF.

This clone was seen a single time. This chain connects TRBV11-3 to TRBJ1-2; D unresolved. Deletions cut 4 bases from V and 3 bases from J, with 12 bases between. The CDR3 runs 14 residues. The germline V gene encodes CDR1 SGHNT and CDR2 YENEEA. The CDR3 sequence is CASSSNPEDYGYTF. The CDR3 nucleotides are TGTGCCAGCAGCTCAAACCCAGAAGACTATGGCTACACCTTC.

The CDR3 bases are TGCGCCAGCAGCTTGGCGGGAGGGAACACCGGGGAGCTGTTTTTT. Protein product: CASSLAGGNTGELFF. V usage is TRBV5-1 and J usage is TRBJ2-2; 7 positions agree with TRBD2. The CDR3 consists of 15 residues. Trimming cost V 0 bases and J 1 base; bases outside gene matches: 0. CDR1 and CDR2 (germline): SGHRS, YFSETQ.

The chain is built from TRBV5-6 and TRBJ1-1, with 9 nucleotides matching TRBD1. Germline loops: CDR1 SGHDT, CDR2 YYEEEE. This CDR3 comprises 16 residues. The V and J ends lost 4 bases and 1 base, in that order; junction bases with no gene match: 8. CDR3 region: CASSPGTGRENTEAFF. CDR3 DNA: TGTGCCAGCAGCCCGGGGACAGGGCGGGAGAACACTGAAGCTTTCTTT.

The V and J genes are TRBV6-5 and TRBJ2-2; 8 bases agree with TRBD2. The germline V gene has CDR1 MNHEY and CDR2 SVGAGI. The length of the CDR3 is 16 residues. Trimming took 4 bases from V and 7 from J; bases not matched to a gene: 11. The DNA for the CDR3 is TGTGCCAGCAGTTTGACTAGCGCAGGGAAGTTCGGGGAGCTGTTTTTT. Its translation: CASSLTSAGKFGELFF.

Notes on this clone: One junction end disagrees with the germline gene, perhaps due to a read error. The chain is built from TRBV5-1 and TRBJ2-3; TRBD1 aligns across 9 bases. Germline assignment: CDR1 SGHRS and CDR2 YFSETQ. This CDR3 region has 14 residues. CDR3 sequence reads: CASSLEPGTGMLDF. The DNA of the CDR3 is TGCGCCAGCAGCTTGGAGCCTGGGACAGGGATGCTAGATTTT.

The chain joins TRBV5-6 to TRBJ2-7; D gene uncertain. The V end was cut by 4 bases, the J end by 0 bases, with 11 bases between. The CDR3 spans 14 residues. Germline CDR1 reads SGHDT; CDR2 reads YYEEEE. DNA of the CDR3: TGTGCCAGCAGCAAAGAGATCTCCTCCTACGAGCAGTACTTC. Translating gives CASSKEISSYEQYF.

This sequence joins TRBV7-2 and TRBJ2-2; possible D gene TRBD1, 5 bases. The germline V and J ends were trimmed by 5 bases and 5 bases, with 6 bases remaining between them. Looked up from germline, CDR1 is SGHTA and CDR2 is FQGNSA. The CDR3 length is 12 residues. CDR3 sequence: CASSQGTGELFF. CDR3 DNA sequence: TGTGCCAGCAGCCAGGGTACCGGGGAGCTGTTTTTT.

The chain is built from TRBV5-1 and TRBJ2-5, with 15 bases identical to TRBD2. Looked up from germline, CDR1 is SGHRS and CDR2 is YFSETQ. With 2 bases clipped from V and 4 bases from J, the junction kept 3 bases outside the gene matches. The CDR3 consists of 16 residues. This CDR3 reads CASSFGLAGGGETQYF. The CDR3 bases are TGCGCCAGCAGCTTCGGACTAGCGGGGGGGGGAGAGACCCAGTACTTC.

The chain couples TRBV6-1 to TRBJ2-2, with 7 positions matching TRBD1. Germline V gene sequence: CDR1 MNHNS, CDR2 SASEGT. The CDR3 extends over 14 amino acids. V lost 6 bases and J lost 2; bases outside the gene matches: 3. CDR3: CASRWDSNTGELFF. The CDR3 DNA follows: TGTGCCAGCAGGTGGGACAGCAACACCGGGGAGCTGTTTTTT.

This clone was counted ten times or more. The chain carries TRBV7-9 and TRBJ1-1; TRBD1 might be the D (6 bases). This CDR3 is built from 13 residues. Per the germline V gene, CDR1 is SEHNR and CDR2 is FQNEAQ (reference sequence). Trimming removed 4 bases at V and 1 base at J, with 7 bases between. CDR3 bases: TGTGCCAGCAGCTGGGACAAGAACACTGAAGCTTTCTTT. It translates to CASSWDKNTEAFF.

CDR3 in amino acids: CASSQVTLAETQYF. In DNA form, the CDR3 reads TGCGCCAGCAGCCAAGTCACTCTCGCCGAGACCCAGTACTTC. This chain uses TRBV4-3 with TRBJ2-5; no definite D call. The CDR3 totals 14 residues. Trimming pared 1 base from V and 5 bases from J, leaving 11 bases between. Germline V gene lookup returns CDR1 LGHNA and CDR2 YSLEER.

J is TRBJ2-7 and V is TRBV27; a weak D match, TRBD1 (6 bases). Between the trimmed V and J ends, which lost 6 bases and 3 bases, there was a span of 18 bases. The CDR3 extends over 15 amino acids. The germline CDR1 and CDR2 sequences are MNHEY and SMNVEV (reference sequence). The CDR3 protein is CASRTGDPQFYEQYF. The CDR3 coding sequence is TGTGCCAGCAGGACAGGAGACCCTCAATTCTACGAGCAGTACTTC.

The chain combines TRBV7-8 with TRBJ1-1, with a tentative D call TRBD1 (5 bases). The germline gives CDR1 SGHVS, CDR2 FQNEAQ. Trimming pared 5 bases from V and 0 bases from J, leaving 16 bases between. This CDR3 contains 16 residues. The CDR3 here is CASSTQPREVNTEAFF. The CDR3 region has the DNA TGTGCCAGCAGCACACAACCCAGGGAAGTGAACACTGAAGCTTTCTTT.

The rearrangement links TRBV9 to TRBJ2-2; D is unclear. Trimming took 3 bases from V and 7 from J, leaving 16 bases between them. The CDR3 loop spans 15 amino acids. From germline, CDR1 is SGDLS and CDR2 YYNGEE. CDR3: CASSAAVQVGGELFF. CDR3 nucleotide sequence: TGTGCCAGCAGCGCGGCCGTCCAGGTGGGCGGGGAGCTGTTTTTT.

This sequence joins TRBV5-1 and TRBJ1-1; 8 bases agree with TRBD1. This CDR3 region has 13 residues. The germline CDR1 and CDR2 sequences are SGHRS and YFSETQ. Germline trimming cut 4 bases from V and 11 bases from J; bases unmatched to any gene: 10. CDR3 bases: TGCGCCAGCAGCAGCGGACAGGGTTGCGTCGCTTTCTTT. It yields the protein CASSSGQGCVAFF.

The chain recombines TRBV19 with TRBJ1-2, with 9 bases identical to TRBD1. From germline, CDR1 is LNHDA and CDR2 SQIVND (reference sequence). V gave up 5 bases and J gave up 2 bases; unmatched junction bases: 6. The CDR3 is 15 amino acids. In DNA form, the CDR3 reads TGTGCCAGTAGTTTCGGGACAGGGACGAACTATGGCTACACCTTC. Protein: CASSFGTGTNYGYTF.

The chain employs TRBV9 and TRBJ2-1, with TRBD2 matching 10 bases. With 4 bases clipped from V and 9 bases from J, the junction kept 22 bases outside the gene matches. The V gene's germline CDR1 is SGDLS and CDR2 YYNGEE. This CDR3 spans 19 amino acids. The CDR3 sequence is CASSLLSGGAGSLQGEQFF. The CDR3 DNA follows: TGTGCCAGCAGCTTACTCAGCGGGGGGGCCGGATCCCTACAGGGTGAGCAGTTCTTC. Together with reference TRBV9 and TRBJ2-1, the CDR3 gives the full variable domain: DSGVTQTPKHLITATGQRVTLRCSPRSGDLSVYWYQQSLDQGLQFLIQYYNGEERAKGNILERFSAQQFPDLHSELNLSSLELGDSALYFCASSLLSGGAGSLQGEQFFGPGTRLTVL.